A single sample is the source of the 25 T cell receptor beta chains below, sequenced in a study of T-cell reconstitution after alpha-beta-depleted transplantation in children. A TCRbeta library incorporating unique molecular identifiers was prepared. A single record per CDR3 protein comes from TCRdb applying MiXCR to the PCR reads. The table includes about 16,000 distinct CDR3 sequences, roughly 8% detected once. Here the sequenced sample was PBMCs, mostly from graft donor cells, taken 60 days after TCRalphabeta/CD19-depleted stem cell transplant. These receptors were collected from a boy in the first two years of life who had a stem cell transplant for Wiskott-Aldrich syndrome, so the T cells may come from the graft donor.

This clonotype was observed many times. The chain combines TRBV5-1 with TRBJ1-2; 7 bases are shared with TRBD1. CDR1 and CDR2 from the germline V gene are SGHRS and YFSETQ. Trimming at V came to 4 bases and at J to 4 bases, leaving 7 bases not matched to a gene. The CDR3 contains 14 residues. CDR3 sequence: CASSLTGEVYGYTF. The CDR3 DNA reads as TGCGCCAGCAGCCTAACAGGGGAGGTCTATGGCTACACCTTC.

The rearrangement joins TRBV28 to TRBJ2-7, with 7 bases fitting TRBD2. The CDR3 contains 15 residues. The V gene end was trimmed by 7 bases and the J gene end by 3 bases; junction bases not matched to a gene: 12. CDR1 MDHEN and CDR2 SYDVKM come from the germline V gene. The DNA of the CDR3 is TGTGCCAGCATACCCCAGGCGGGAGTCCACTACGAGCAGTACTTC. Translating it yields CASIPQAGVHYEQYF.

The CDR3 bases are TGCAGTGCTTCCACGGGCCTGAGGGGCTACACCTTC. As protein: CSASTGLRGYTF. The chain joins TRBV20-1 to TRBJ1-2; D ambiguous. The CDR3 length is 12 residues. CDR1 DFQATT and CDR2 SNEGSKA come from the germline V gene (reference sequence). Trimming took 5 bases from V and 8 from J, leaving 15 bases between them.

This clonotype was detected only a few times. The CDR3 loop is CTSSQDLLGRASYEQYF. Written as DNA, the CDR3 is TGCACCAGCAGCCAAGATCTTTTAGGCAGGGCCTCCTACGAGCAGTACTTC. The gene calls are TRBV1 and TRBJ2-7; TRBD2 is the table's D call and was not checked against the DNA. TRBV1 is designated a pseudogene. This CDR3 is 17 amino acids long.

In its sample, this clonotype was seen a few times. V gene TRBV20-1 combines with J gene TRBJ1-2; unclear D gene. V lost 2 bases to trimming and J lost 0 bases, with 10 bases between them. This CDR3 is 14 amino acids long. Per germline, CDR1 DFQATT and CDR2 SNEGSKA (reference sequence). The CDR3 nucleotides read TGCAGTGCTAGAAAATATCGCCCTAACTATGGCTACACCTTC. Translation gives CSARKYRPNYGYTF.

The table lists this clonotype with a few counts. The rearrangement uses TRBV20-1 and TRBJ1-6; 8 bases are shared with TRBD1. Germline values: CDR1 DFQATT, CDR2 SNEGSKA (reference sequence). V shed 1 base, J shed 10 bases, and the junction held 6 bases outside the gene matches. The CDR3 is 14 residues long. The CDR3 bases are TGCAGTGCTAGAGTTTCTACAGGGGGATCACCCCTCCACTTT. Encoded protein: CSARVSTGGSPLHF.

This clonotype is medium-sized within its sample. V and J are TRBV7-9 and TRBJ2-3; either TRBD1 or TRBD2 may fit D (5 bases each). Germline assignment: CDR1 SEHNR and CDR2 FQNEAQ (reference sequence). The V and J ends lost 2 bases and 2 bases respectively, with 14 bases between them. There are 16 residues in the CDR3. The CDR3 nucleotides read TGTGCCAGCAGCTTAATAGGCGTCGGGGCCACAGATACGCAGTATTTT. As protein: CASSLIGVGATDTQYF. The full variable domain, completed using reference TRBV7-9 and TRBJ2-3, is DTGVSQNPRHKITKRGQNVTFRCDPISEHNRLYWYRQTLGQGPEFLTYFQNEAQLEKSRLLSDRFSAERPKGSFSTLEIQRTEQGDSAMYLCASSLIGVGATDTQYFGPGTRLTVL.

The table lists this clonotype with a few counts. The V gene is TRBV7-9, the J gene TRBJ1-2; tentatively, D is TRBD1 (6 bases). The CDR3 loop spans 12 amino acids. Germline CDR1 is SEHNR and CDR2 is FQNEAQ (reference sequence). V shed 5 bases and J shed 8 bases, with 12 bases lying between them. CDR3 sequence reads: CASSTGRGGYTF. CDR3 in DNA: TGTGCCAGCAGCACAGGCAGGGGCGGCTACACCTTC.

This clonotype was counted between two and nine times. The chain recombines TRBV20-1 with TRBJ2-7, with 14 bases aligning to TRBD2. Germline CDR1 is DFQATT and CDR2 is SNEGSKA (reference sequence). The V segment lost 6 bases and the J segment 10 bases; nucleotides outside the gene matches: 17. The CDR3 covers 16 residues. CDR3 coding DNA: TGCAGTGCACTGGGGCGGGGGACTAGCGGGAGAACGGAACAGTACTTC. Its protein product is CSALGRGTSGRTEQYF.

This clonotype was counted a few times. This CDR3 reads CASIRTGLIGEQYF. CDR3 nucleotides: TGTGCCAGCATTCGGACAGGGTTAATTGGCGAGCAGTACTTC. The chain carries TRBV28 and TRBJ2-7; the match to TRBD1 covers 8 bases. CDR1 is MDHEN and CDR2 is SYDVKM in the germline V gene. CDR3 length: 14 residues. V was clipped by 7 bases and J by 6 bases; unmatched bases: 11.

This chain uses TRBV28 with TRBJ2-7, with TRBD2 matching 8 bases. CDR3 length equals 14 residues. The V gene end was trimmed by 10 bases and the J gene end by 3 bases; junction bases not matched to a gene: 11. CDR1 is MDHEN and CDR2 is SYDVKM in the germline V gene. The CDR3 sequence is CATQKLAESYEQYF. The CDR3 coding sequence is TGTGCCACCCAAAAACTAGCGGAGAGCTACGAGCAGTACTTC. The whole variable domain, filled in from reference TRBV28 and TRBJ2-7, reads DVKVTQSSRYLVKRTGEKVFLECVQDMDHENMFWYRQDPGLGLRLIYFSYDVKMKEKGDIPEGYSVSREKKERFSLILESASTNQTSMYLCATQKLAESYEQYFGPGTRLTVT.

This clonotype appeared many times. The chain couples TRBV6-1 to TRBJ1-1; D is possibly TRBD1 (6 bases). Germline CDR1 reads MNHNS; CDR2 reads SASEGT. V gave up 7 bases and J gave up 5 bases, with 14 bases separating them. The CDR3 is 13 residues long. The CDR3 DNA sequence: TGTGCCAGCACGATACAGGGCGGAACTGAAGCTTTCTTT. Translation: CASTIQGGTEAFF.

The CDR3 spells CASSSTGGTEAFF. The CDR3 coding sequence is TGTGCCAGCAGTTCGACAGGGGGCACTGAAGCTTTCTTT. The rearrangement joins TRBV28 to TRBJ1-1; TRBD1 aligns across 9 bases. The ends lost 4 bases at V and 4 bases at J; junction bases unmatched: 1. CDR3 length equals 13 residues. CDR1 is MDHEN, CDR2 SYDVKM, per germline.

This clonotype was counted ten times or more. The rearrangement uses TRBV3-1 and TRBJ2-1, with TRBD2 matching over 12 bases. CDR1 and CDR2 (germline): LGHDT, YNNKEL (reference sequence). The CDR3 has 15 residues. With V trimmed by 6 bases and J by 3 bases, 3 bases remained unmatched. For the CDR3, the DNA is TGTGCCAGCAGTCGACTAGCGGGAGACTACAATGAGCAGTTCTTC. As protein: CASSRLAGDYNEQFF.

This clonotype occurred many times. V usage is TRBV3-1 and J usage is TRBJ2-1; TRBD2 aligns across 15 bases. The CDR3 extends over 19 amino acids. The germline V gene has CDR1 LGHDT and CDR2 YNNKEL (reference sequence). J was trimmed by 2 bases and V by 4 bases; bases with no gene match: 9. The CDR3 DNA reads as TGTGCCAGCAGCCGAGGACTAGCGGGAGGGCCTATCGCCTACAATGAGCAGTTCTTC. This translates into CASSRGLAGGPIAYNEQFF.

This clonotype appeared many times. V gene TRBV7-8 combines with J gene TRBJ2-7; D is perhaps TRBD2 (5 bases). This CDR3 is 13 amino acids long. V was pared by 4 bases and J by 4 bases, with 11 bases between. CDR1 and CDR2 (germline): SGHVS, FQNEAQ. Here the CDR3 reads CASSSTLAYEQYF. In DNA form, the CDR3 reads TGTGCCAGCAGCTCAACGCTAGCATACGAGCAGTACTTC.

This clonotype occurred many times. The chain couples TRBV10-1 to TRBJ1-2; D gene ambiguous. CDR3 size: 13 residues. V was pared by 5 bases and J by 4 bases, with 11 bases between. The germline V gene has CDR1 WNHNN and CDR2 SYGVQD (reference sequence). The CDR3 region is CASSLGLGYGYTF. The CDR3 DNA reads as TGCGCCAGCAGTTTAGGTTTGGGCTATGGCTACACCTTC.

This clonotype was counted many times. The chain carries TRBV6-5 and TRBJ1-1; D call uncertain. The CDR3 loop spans 13 amino acids. CDR1 is MNHEY, CDR2 SVGAGI, per germline. V lost 4 bases to trimming and J lost 3 bases, with 9 bases between them. The DNA of the CDR3 is TGTGCCAGCAGTTGGGAGCGGGACACTGAAGCTTTCTTT. Translating it yields CASSWERDTEAFF.

This clonotype was seen repeatedly, ten times or more. The V call is TRBV7-8, the J call TRBJ2-1; possibly TRBD1 for D (5 bases). V lost 2 bases and J lost 2, with 10 bases in between. This CDR3 region has 15 residues. Germline V gene lookup returns CDR1 SGHVS and CDR2 FQNEAQ. The CDR3: CASSLSEGAYNEQFF. The CDR3 coding sequence is TGTGCCAGCAGCTTATCTGAAGGGGCCTACAATGAGCAGTTCTTC.

In its sample, this clonotype was seen many times. The rearrangement joins TRBV6-5 to TRBJ1-1, with TRBD1 matching 9 bases. The germline gives CDR1 MNHEY, CDR2 SVGAGI. There are 17 residues in the CDR3. V dropped 4 bases and J dropped 0; count of bases not matched to a gene: 9. In DNA form, the CDR3 reads TGTGCCAGCAGTTCCCTAACTGGACAGGGGCTGAACACTGAAGCTTTCTTT. This codes for CASSSLTGQGLNTEAFF.

The V call is TRBV19, the J call TRBJ2-1; D might be TRBD1 (6 bases). Germline CDR1 LNHDA, CDR2 SQIVND (reference sequence). V lost 6 bases to trimming and J lost 8 bases, with 14 bases between them. The length of the CDR3 is 13 residues. The CDR3 bases are TGTGCCAGTAGGAAACAGGGCCCGGATGAGCAGTTCTTC. This gives the protein CASRKQGPDEQFF. The full variable domain, its missing parts supplied by reference TRBV19 and TRBJ2-1, is DGGITQSPKYLFRKEGQNVTLSCEQNLNHDAMYWYRQDPGQGLRLIYYSQIVNDFQKGDIAEGYSVSREKKESFPLTVTSAQKNPTAFYLCASRKQGPDEQFFGPGTRLTVL.

V and J are TRBV4-2 and TRBJ2-7, with unresolved D. The CDR3 runs to 15 residues. CDR1 and CDR2 from the germline V gene are LGHNA and YNFKEQ. V was pared by 0 bases and J by 0 bases, with 9 bases between. CDR3 amino acids: CASSQDFGVSYEQYF. The CDR3 DNA is TGTGCCAGCAGCCAAGATTTCGGCGTCTCCTACGAGCAGTACTTC.

This clonotype appeared many times. The rearrangement uses TRBV7-9 and TRBJ2-4, with D tentatively TRBD2 (5 bases). The germline CDR1 and CDR2 sequences are SEHNR and FQNEAQ (reference sequence). Deletions cut 0 bases from V and 0 bases from J, with 9 bases between. The CDR3 runs to 16 residues. This CDR3 reads CASSLAFGIAKNIQYF. The CDR3, as DNA: TGTGCCAGCAGCTTAGCTTTCGGGATAGCCAAAAACATTCAGTACTTC.

This clonotype was counted at least ten times. This chain joins TRBV24-1 and TRBJ2-5; a possible D gene is TRBD1 (5 bases). V was shortened by 7 bases and J by 4 bases, with 18 bases between the two germline ends. The CDR3 is 15 amino acids. CDR1 and CDR2 from the germline V gene are KGHDR and SFDVKD. This CDR3 reads CATSTPQGFGETQYF. CDR3 sequence (DNA): TGTGCCACCAGCACCCCTCAGGGTTTTGGAGAGACCCAGTACTTC.

This chain uses TRBV5-4 with TRBJ1-2; D gene uncertain. Germline CDR1 is SGHNT and CDR2 is YYREEE (reference sequence). The CDR3 runs 15 residues. Trimming removed 4 bases from V and 0 bases from J, with 13 bases in between. The CDR3 DNA reads as TGTGCCAGCAGCCAGCGGCGGAGTGCTAACTATGGCTACACCTTC. This encodes CASSQRRSANYGYTF.